The 22 T cell receptor beta chains below were found in one sample sequenced in a study of cytomegalovirus exposure and HLA in healthy donors. Both 60 Vbeta primers and 13 Jbeta primers went into the PCR. Profiled with immunoSEQ multiplex PCR; TCRdb holds only in-frame clones, not every one. The repertoire consists of about 59,000 clones, with around 89% occurring once and the leading ten covering about 1.4%. The sequencing sample was made of PBMCs. These receptors all stem from a young man in good health and CMV-seropositive.

The chain employs TRBV14 and TRBJ2-7, with 11 bases fitting TRBD2. From germline, CDR1 is SGHDN and CDR2 FVKESK. CDR3 size: 17 residues. V lost 0 bases and J lost 4; bases outside the gene matches: 8. The CDR3 region is CASSQESRLAGRYEQYF. For the CDR3, the DNA is TGTGCCAGCAGCCAAGAGTCGAGACTAGCGGGACGGTACGAGCAGTACTTC.

This clone is a singleton in its sample. The rearrangement joins TRBV6-4 to TRBJ1-4, with D uncertain. V was trimmed by 5 bases and J by 2 bases, leaving 9 bases between them. The CDR3 covers 14 residues. Germline CDR1 MRHNA, CDR2 SNTAGT. The CDR3 DNA sequence: TGTGCCAGCAGTAGAATCGGGACTAATGAAAAACTGTTTTTT. It encodes CASSRIGTNEKLFF.

Written as DNA, the CDR3 is TGTGCCAGCACTTCAGGGCTAGCGGGTTACAATGAGCAGTTCTTC. This codes for CASTSGLAGYNEQFF. This chain uses TRBV2 with TRBJ2-1; 8 positions agree with TRBD2. Germline V lookup: CDR1 SNHLY, CDR2 FYNNEI. V trimming: 7 bases; J trimming: 4 bases; junction bases outside the gene matches: 9. This CDR3 contains 15 residues.

The chain employs TRBV19 and TRBJ2-3; tentative D call: TRBD1 (6 bases). Germline V lookup: CDR1 LNHDA, CDR2 SQIVND (reference sequence). This CDR3 region has 16 residues. Trimming took off 5 bases at V and 0 bases at J, with 15 bases between the two ends. CDR3 DNA sequence: TGTGCCAGTAGTGGGTTGGGACACCCTAGCACAGATACGCAGTATTTT. As protein: CASSGLGHPSTDTQYF. The full variable domain, rest sourced from reference TRBV19 and TRBJ2-3, is DGGITQSPKYLFRKEGQNVTLSCEQNLNHDAMYWYRQDPGQGLRLIYYSQIVNDFQKGDIAEGYSVSREKKESFPLTVTSAQKNPTAFYLCASSGLGHPSTDTQYFGPGTRLTVL.

The chain uses TRBV19 and TRBJ2-5; D ambiguous. V was trimmed by 3 bases and J by 4 bases, leaving 15 bases between them. The V gene's germline CDR1 is LNHDA and CDR2 SQIVND (reference sequence). This CDR3 is 15 amino acids long. The CDR3 DNA sequence: TGTGCCAGTAGTATCTCCGCTACTACGGGAGAGACCCAGTACTTC. It yields the protein CASSISATTGETQYF.

J is TRBJ2-7 and V is TRBV6-1, with 7 nucleotides matching TRBD1. There are 16 residues in the CDR3. V lost 2 bases to trimming and J lost 4 bases; unmatched junction nucleotides: 11. From germline, CDR1 is MNHNS and CDR2 SASEGT. In DNA form, the CDR3 reads TGTGCCAGCAGTGAAAACTGGGAGACAGGGCGGTACGAGCAGTACTTC. As protein: CASSENWETGRYEQYF.

The chain couples TRBV5-1 to TRBJ2-7, with D maybe TRBD2 (6 bases). The germline V and J ends were trimmed by 5 bases and 0 bases, with 9 bases remaining between them. In germline, CDR1 is SGHRS, CDR2 YFSETQ. The CDR3 totals 13 residues. This chain's CDR3 is CASREGSSYEQYF. In nucleotides, the CDR3 is TGCGCCAGCAGGGAGGGGAGCTCCTACGAGCAGTACTTC.

The V gene is TRBV6-5, the J gene TRBJ2-2; no definite D call. CDR1 is MNHEY and CDR2 is SVGAGI in the germline V gene. CDR3 length equals 16 residues. With 0 bases removed from V and 3 bases from J, the gap between germline ends came to 11 bases. CDR3 coding DNA: TGTGCCAGCAGTTACTCGACTCGGGTTTACACCGGGGAGCTGTTTTTT. It is translated as CASSYSTRVYTGELFF.

This clone appeared a few times. V and J are TRBV25-1 and TRBJ1-4; D ambiguous. The CDR3 contains 16 residues. Trimming left V 3 bases short and J 8 bases short, with 19 bases between. In germline, CDR1 is MGHDK, CDR2 SYGVNS. The CDR3 sequence: CASSDIPRRGWEKLFF. The CDR3 coding sequence is TGTGCCAGCAGTGATATTCCACGGAGAGGTTGGGAAAAACTGTTTTTT.

V is TRBV10-3 and J is TRBJ2-5; a weak D match, TRBD1 (5 bases). V gave up 4 bases and J gave up 4 bases, with 7 bases separating them. CDR3 length: 12 residues. CDR1 is ENHRY and CDR2 is SYGVKD in the germline V gene. CDR3 in DNA: TGTGCCATCAGTGCTCAGGGAGAGACCCAGTACTTC. Its protein is CAISAQGETQYF.

This sequence joins TRBV11-3 and TRBJ1-1; 7 bases align to TRBD1. With V trimmed by 5 bases and J by 6 bases, 9 bases remained unmatched. In germline, CDR1 is SGHNT, CDR2 YENEEA. CDR3 length: 14 amino acids. The chain's CDR3 is CASSRMTGRSEAFF. CDR3 bases: TGTGCCAGCAGCCGGATGACAGGGCGGTCTGAAGCTTTCTTT. Combining the CDR3 with reference TRBV11-3 and TRBJ1-1 gives the whole variable domain EAGVVQSPRYKIIEKKQPVAFWCNPISGHNTLYWYLQNLGQGPELLIRYENEEAVDDSQLPKDRFSAERLKGVDSTLKIQPAELGDSAVYLCASSRMTGRSEAFFGQGTRLTVV.

The J gene is TRBJ2-3, the V gene TRBV7-9; 13 nucleotides agree with TRBD2. CDR1 and CDR2 from the germline V gene are SEHNR and FQNEAQ (reference sequence). The CDR3 has 15 amino acids. V dropped 6 bases and J dropped 7; count of bases not matched to a gene: 7. The CDR3 DNA reads as TGTGCCAGCAGACTAGCGGGAGGGATGGGACATACGCAGTATTTT. This sequence encodes CASRLAGGMGHTQYF.

This clone was found a few times. DNA for the CDR3: TGTGCCAGCAGCCCCACTAGCTACTTGTCCTACGAGCAGTACTTC. Its protein is CASSPTSYLSYEQYF. This chain connects TRBV27 to TRBJ2-7; weak D call: TRBD2 (6 bases). Germline-derived CDR1 and CDR2 are MNHEY and SMNVEV (reference sequence). V lost 6 bases to trimming and J lost 1 base, with 16 bases between them. The CDR3 is 15 residues long.

The chain joins TRBV27 to TRBJ1-1; TRBD1 is a possible D gene (6 bases). V was clipped by 5 bases and J by 11 bases, with 18 bases between them. The CDR3 consists of 13 residues. The germline V gene has CDR1 MNHEY and CDR2 SMNVEV (reference sequence). The CDR3 is CASSKTGPRAAFF. Here the CDR3 DNA reads TGTGCCAGCAGTAAGACAGGCCCTCGCGCGGCTTTCTTT.

This clone appeared a single time. The V gene is TRBV9, the J gene TRBJ1-2; no firm D call. The germline V and J ends were trimmed by 4 bases and 3 bases, with 10 bases remaining between them. This CDR3 has 13 amino acids. Germline CDR1 SGDLS, CDR2 YYNGEE. For the CDR3, the DNA is TGTGCCAGCAGCCTCGGGGAGGACTATGGCTACACCTTC. It translates to CASSLGEDYGYTF.

The chain is built from TRBV19 and TRBJ2-7, with a possible D match to TRBD1 (5 bases). The CDR3 sequence is 14 residues long. Trimming removed 2 bases at V and 1 base at J, with 9 bases between. Looked up from germline, CDR1 is LNHDA and CDR2 is SQIVND (reference sequence). Written as DNA, the CDR3 is TGTGCCAGTAGTATAAGGGGCAGTTCCTACGAGCAGTACTTC. Translating gives CASSIRGSSYEQYF.

This rearrangement joins TRBV30 to TRBJ2-3, with D possibly being TRBD2 (6 bases). This CDR3 has 14 residues. Trimming pared 6 bases from V and 0 bases from J, leaving 13 bases between. Germline lookup yields CDR1 GTSNPN and CDR2 SVGIG (reference sequence). The CDR3: CACLGLQSTDTQYF. CDR3 nucleotides: TGTGCCTGCCTGGGACTTCAAAGCACAGATACGCAGTATTTT.

The chain carries TRBV19 and TRBJ1-1, with D perhaps matching TRBD1 (5 bases). Germline loops: CDR1 LNHDA, CDR2 SQIVND (reference sequence). Trimming cost V 7 bases and J 5 bases, with 17 bases left between them. There are 14 residues in the CDR3. DNA of the CDR3: TGTGCCAGTATGAGGGGAGGGGAAGTGACTGAAGCTTTCTTT. It codes for CASMRGGEVTEAFF.

V is TRBV5-5 and J is TRBJ1-5; unclear D gene. The germline V and J ends were trimmed by 4 bases and 11 bases, with 19 bases remaining between them. The CDR3 covers 14 residues. Germline loops: CDR1 SGHKS, CDR2 YYEKEE (reference sequence). This chain's CDR3 is CASSPLGGTIAQHF. The CDR3 nucleotides are TGTGCCAGCAGCCCCTTGGGAGGCACAATAGCCCAGCATTTT.

The genes are TRBV11-2 and TRBJ2-5; 7 bases align to TRBD2. Germline V CDR1 and CDR2: SGHAT, FQNNGV. The CDR3 runs 13 residues. Germline trimming cut 6 bases from V and 3 bases from J; bases unmatched to any gene: 4. DNA of the CDR3: TGTGCCAGCAGGGTGGGAGGGAAAGAGACCCAGTACTTC. This codes for CASRVGGKETQYF.

The chain uses TRBV27 and TRBJ1-1; D ambiguous. The CDR3 sequence is 15 residues long. V was clipped by 0 bases and J by 1 base, with 9 bases between them. Germline V gene data show CDR1 as MNHEY and CDR2 as SMNVEV (reference sequence). CDR3 region: CASSLSNTQNTEAFF. Here the CDR3 DNA reads TGTGCCAGCAGTTTATCGAACACACAGAACACTGAAGCTTTCTTT.

This clone was counted once. V gene TRBV6-5 combines with J gene TRBJ1-1, with 12 positions matching TRBD1. Germline-derived CDR1 and CDR2 are MNHEY and SVGAGI. Trimming removed 6 bases from V and 3 bases from J; junction bases left unmatched: 5. This CDR3 comprises 15 residues. The CDR3 DNA reads as TGTGCCAGCAGAAGGGACAGGGGGCTAGACACTGAAGCTTTCTTT. This sequence encodes CASRRDRGLDTEAFF.